The clone carrying this T cell receptor beta chain has just a few counts. This entry is derived from a study of blood T cell repertoires in COVID-19. Using immunoSEQ multiplex PCR, the repertoire was profiled, and TCRdb retains in-frame clones only, with some absent. The table lists 200,000 to 250,000 clones, about four fifths of them singletons. CDR1 and CDR2 (germline): SGHTA, FQGTGA. The CDR3 runs 16 residues. The V segment lost 5 bases and the J segment 2 bases; nucleotides outside the gene matches: 4. The material sequenced was peripheral blood. V usage is TRBV7-3 and J usage is TRBJ2-3, with TRBD2 matching over 13 bases. This TCR was sampled from a woman at least 80 years old with COVID-19, enrolled during active disease. The CDR3 nucleotides are TGTGCCAGCAGCGACGGACTAGCGGGAGACACAGATACGCAGTATTTT. Its protein product is CASSDGLAGDTDTQYF.